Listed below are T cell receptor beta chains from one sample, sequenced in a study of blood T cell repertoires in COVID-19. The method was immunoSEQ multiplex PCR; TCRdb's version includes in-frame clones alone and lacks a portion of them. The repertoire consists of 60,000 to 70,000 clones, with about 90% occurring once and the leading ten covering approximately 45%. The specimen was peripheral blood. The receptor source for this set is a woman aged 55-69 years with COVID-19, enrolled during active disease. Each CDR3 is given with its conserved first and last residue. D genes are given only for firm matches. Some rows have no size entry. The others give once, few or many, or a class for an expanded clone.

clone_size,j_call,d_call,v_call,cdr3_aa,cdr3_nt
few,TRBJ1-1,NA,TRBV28,CASSPLSRRAEAFF,TGTGCCAGCAGCCCCCTATCGCGGAGGGCTGAAGCTTTCTTT
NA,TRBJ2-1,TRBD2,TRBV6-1,CASSDLRGTPGLAGGNEQFF,TGTGCCAGCAGTGATCTCCGAGGGACCCCGGGACTAGCGGGGGGGAATGAGCAGTTCTTC
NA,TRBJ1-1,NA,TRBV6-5,CASSYSTGLATEAFF,TGTGCCAGCAGTTACTCAACAGGGTTAGCCACTGAAGCTTTCTTT
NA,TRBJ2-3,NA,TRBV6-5,CASSYFSGDTQYF,TGTGCCAGCAGTTATTTCTCAGGGGATACGCAGTATTTT
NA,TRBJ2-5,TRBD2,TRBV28,CASSYGLAGGETQYF,TGTGCCAGCAGTTATGGACTAGCGGGAGGAGAGACCCAGTACTTC
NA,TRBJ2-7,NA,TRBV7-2,CASSLGSGSWSEQYF,TGTGCCAGCAGCTTAGGGTCCGGGTCCTGGAGCGAGCAGTACTTC
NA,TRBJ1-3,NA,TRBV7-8,CASSLAQGYGNTIYF,TGTGCCAGCAGCTTAGCACAGGGTTACGGAAACACCATATATTTT
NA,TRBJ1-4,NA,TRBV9,CASSVAKDGGSDEKLFF,TGTGCCAGCAGCGTAGCTAAGGATGGAGGCTCGGATGAAAAACTGTTTTTT
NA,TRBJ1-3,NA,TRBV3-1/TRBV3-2,CASSQGLAGLRSGNTIYF,TGTGCCAGCAGCCAAGGCTTGGCAGGGTTAAGGTCTGGAAACACCATATATTTT
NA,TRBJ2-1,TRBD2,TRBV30,CAFGGVPYNEQFF,TGTGCTTTTGGGGGGGTCCCCTACAATGAGCAGTTCTTC
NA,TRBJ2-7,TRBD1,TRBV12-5,CASGQGNYEQYF,TGTGCTTCGGGACAGGGTAACTACGAGCAGTACTTC
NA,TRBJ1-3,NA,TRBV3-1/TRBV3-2,CASRPGQLGNTIYF,TGTGCCAGCAGGCCAGGACAGCTCGGAAACACCATATATTTT
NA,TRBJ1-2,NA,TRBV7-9,CASSSNDIYRGYTF,TGTGCCAGCAGCTCCAACGACATTTATCGGGGCTACACCTTC
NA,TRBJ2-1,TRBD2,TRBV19,CAIGAGGTYNEQFF,TGTGCCATCGGAGCGGGAGGGACCTACAATGAGCAGTTCTTC
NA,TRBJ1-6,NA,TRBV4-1,CASSHLWGGEPVSPLHF,TGCGCCAGCAGCCACCTATGGGGAGGGGAACCGGTTTCACCCCTCCACTTT
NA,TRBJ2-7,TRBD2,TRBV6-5,CASSYWTSGPYEQYF,TGTGCCAGCAGTTACTGGACTAGCGGTCCCTACGAGCAGTACTTC
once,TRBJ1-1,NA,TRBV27,CASSLSGGVMNTEAFF,TGTGCCAGCAGTTTATCGGGGGGGGTCATGAACACTGAAGCTTTCTTT
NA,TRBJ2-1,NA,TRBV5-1,CASSLDPLYSYNEQFF,TGCGCCAGCAGCTTGGACCCCCTCTACTCCTACAATGAGCAGTTCTTC
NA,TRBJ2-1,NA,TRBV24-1,CAISGQGSYNEQFF,TGTGCCATTTCAGGGCAGGGCTCCTACAATGAGCAGTTCTTC
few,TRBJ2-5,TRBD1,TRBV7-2,CASSLQGQETQYF,TGTGCCAGCAGCCTACAGGGGCAAGAGACCCAGTACTTC
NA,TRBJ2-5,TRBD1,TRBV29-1,CSVATGAGETQYF,TGCAGCGTTGCGACAGGGGCGGGGGAGACCCAGTACTTC
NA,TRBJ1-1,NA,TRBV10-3,CAISESFAQGEAFF,TGTGCCATCAGTGAGTCTTTCGCCCAGGGTGAAGCTTTCTTT
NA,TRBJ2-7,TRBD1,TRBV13,CASSQATGTGTYEQYF,TGTGCCAGCAGCCAAGCCACCGGGACAGGGACCTACGAGCAGTACTTC
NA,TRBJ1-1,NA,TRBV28,CASTQWGGNTEAFF,TGTGCCAGCACCCAATGGGGGGGGAACACTGAAGCTTTCTTT
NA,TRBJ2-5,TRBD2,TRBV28,CASSLVREKQETQYF,TGTGCCAGCAGTTTAGTGCGGGAGAAACAAGAGACCCAGTACTTC
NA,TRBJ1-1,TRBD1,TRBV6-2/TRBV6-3,CASSYSLGQGRNTEAFF,TGTGCCAGCAGTTACTCTTTGGGACAGGGAAGGAATACTGAAGCTTTCTTT
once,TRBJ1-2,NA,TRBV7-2,CASSKGGEGDNYGYTF,TGTGCCAGCAGCAAGGGGGGGGAAGGGGATAACTATGGCTACACCTTC
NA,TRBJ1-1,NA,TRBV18,CASSPPPEMNTEAFF,TGTGCCAGCTCACCACCGCCAGAAATGAACACTGAAGCTTTCTTT
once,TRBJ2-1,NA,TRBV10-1,CASSEGTGNNEQFF,TGCGCCAGCAGTGAGGGGACTGGGAACAATGAGCAGTTCTTC
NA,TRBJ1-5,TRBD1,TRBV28,CASSTGQGAGQPQHF,TGTGCCAGCAGCACGGGACAGGGGGCGGGTCAGCCCCAGCATTTT
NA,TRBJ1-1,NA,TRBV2,CASSEGPYAEAFF,TGTGCCAGCAGTGAAGGGCCGTACGCTGAAGCTTTCTTT
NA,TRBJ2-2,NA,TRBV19,CATVTFTGELFF,TGTGCCACCGTGACTTTCACCGGGGAGCTGTTTTTT
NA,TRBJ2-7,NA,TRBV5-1,CASAVDASSYEQYF,TGCGCCAGCGCGGTTGACGCCAGCTCCTACGAGCAGTACTTC
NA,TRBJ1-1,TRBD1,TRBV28,CATAIRGAGTEAFF,TGTGCCACCGCTATCAGGGGGGCAGGCACTGAAGCTTTCTTT
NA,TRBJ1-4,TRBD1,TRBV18,CASSPLQGAASNEKLFF,TGTGCCAGCTCACCACTCCAGGGGGCCGCCTCTAATGAAAAACTGTTTTTT
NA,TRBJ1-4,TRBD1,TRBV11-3,CASSLMSGTGNEKLFF,TGTGCCAGCAGCTTAATGTCTGGGACAGGGAATGAAAAACTGTTTTTT
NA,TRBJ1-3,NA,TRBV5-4,CASSLAGAGNTIYF,TGTGCCAGCAGCTTGGCGGGAGCTGGAAACACCATATATTTT
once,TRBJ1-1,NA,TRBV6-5,CASSHRGYGTEAFF,TGTGCCAGCAGCCACAGAGGGTATGGCACTGAAGCTTTCTTT
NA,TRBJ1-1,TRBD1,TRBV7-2,CASSPHQGGTEAFF,TGTGCCAGCAGCCCCCATCAGGGGGGCACTGAAGCTTTCTTT
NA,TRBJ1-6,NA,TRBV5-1,CASSLSMQRNSPLHF,TGCGCCAGCAGCTTGTCTATGCAGCGAAATTCACCCCTCCACTTT
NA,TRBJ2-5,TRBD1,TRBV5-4,CASRLGTGGETQYF,TGTGCCAGCAGGTTAGGGACAGGAGGAGAGACCCAGTACTTC